A single sample gave rise to the 5 T cell receptor beta chains below, sequenced in a study of T cells after yellow fever vaccination. TCRdb analysed the 5' RACE reads with MiXCR anew, one entry per CDR3 protein. This table holds roughly 300,000 distinct CDR3 sequences, about 7.8% found once. The source was PBMCs, collected approximately 47 days after the first yellow fever vaccination. The origin of the receptors is a man between 18 and 35 years old who received the YFV17D yellow fever vaccine.

This chain joins TRBV5-1 and TRBJ2-1, with D maybe TRBD1 (6 bases). The V gene lost 4 bases and the J gene lost 10 bases, with 12 bases spanning the gap. This CDR3 spans 12 amino acids. CDR1 and CDR2 (germline): SGHRS, YFSETQ. DNA of the CDR3: TGCGCCAGCAGCGGATCAGGGGACGAGCAGTTCTTC. It translates to CASSGSGDEQFF.

This clonotype was counted many times. The rearrangement joins TRBV6-1 to TRBJ1-3, with a possible D match to TRBD1 (6 bases). This CDR3 comprises 14 residues. V was shortened by 1 base and J by 6 bases, with 10 bases between the two germline ends. The germline V gene encodes CDR1 MNHNS and CDR2 SASEGT. The CDR3 sequence is CASSEEEGVNTIYF. In DNA, the CDR3 is TGTGCCAGCAGTGAAGAGGAGGGGGTAAACACCATATATTTT.

A word on this clonotype: A much larger clone lies one base from this, so it may be a read error. This chain connects TRBV7-2 to TRBJ2-3; the match to TRBD2 covers 13 bases. V trimming: 11 bases; J trimming: 2 bases; junction bases outside the gene matches: 1. The germline V gene encodes CDR1 SGHTA and CDR2 FQGNSA. The CDR3 extends over 13 amino acids. The CDR3 sequence: CTGTSGITDTQYF. The CDR3 DNA follows: TGTACCGGGACTAGCGGGATCACAGATACGCAGTATTTT.

This CDR3 is CASSPGRAGPPYEQYF. CDR3 bases: TGTGCCAGCAGTCCCGGCAGGGCGGGGCCACCCTACGAGCAGTACTTC. The genes are TRBV7-2 and TRBJ2-7, with D possibly matching TRBD2 (6 bases). The CDR3 length is 16 residues. Germline V gene sequence: CDR1 SGHTA, CDR2 FQGNSA. The V end lost 6 bases, the J end lost 2 bases, and 20 bases lay between the germline ends. The full variable domain, in which reference TRBV7-2 and TRBJ2-7 provide the parts outside the CDR3, is GAGVSQSPSNKVTEKGKDVELRCDPISGHTALYWYRQSLGQGLEFLIYFQGNSAPDKSGLPSDRFSAERTGGSVSTLTIQRTQQEDSAVYLCASSPGRAGPPYEQYFGPGTRLTVT.

The chain combines TRBV7-3 with TRBJ2-1; D unresolved. The V gene lost 5 bases and the J gene lost 5 bases, with 10 bases spanning the gap. CDR3 length: 13 amino acids. CDR1 and CDR2 (germline): SGHTA, FQGTGA. CDR3 sequence: CASSPTLDNEQFF. CDR3 DNA sequence: TGTGCCAGCAGCCCCACCCTGGACAATGAGCAGTTCTTC. The full variable domain, its missing parts supplied by reference TRBV7-3 and TRBJ2-1, is GAGVSQTPSNKVTEKGKYVELRCDPISGHTALYWYRQSLGQGPEFLIYFQGTGAADDSGLPNDRFFAVRPEGSVSTLKIQRTERGDSAVYLCASSPTLDNEQFFGPGTRLTVL.